The 15 T cell receptor beta chains below all came from one sample that was sequenced in a study of PD-1 blockade in classical Hodgkin lymphoma. Sequencing used immunoSEQ multiplex PCR; TCRdb keeps in-frame clones, though not all of them. The repertoire holds some 2,500 clones, with 80% to 90% as singletons. No patient escaped relapse after autologous stem cell transplantation, and brentuximab vedotin exposure varied. By magnetic negative selection, CD4+ T cells were purified from thawed PBMCs. The sample here was CD4+ T cells from blood, taken at baseline. Receptors originate from a human donor with classical Hodgkin lymphoma.

This chain joins TRBV20-1 and TRBJ1-6; TRBD1 is a possible D gene (5 bases). The germline V and J ends were trimmed by 6 bases and 18 bases, with 15 bases remaining between them. Germline loops: CDR1 DFQATT, CDR2 SNEGSKA (reference sequence). The CDR3 is made up of 10 amino acids. CDR3 loop: CSAPKGRTHF. The CDR3 DNA reads as TGCAGTGCACCAAAGGGGCGGACCCACTTT.

In DNA form, the CDR3 reads TGTGCCAGCAGCTTAGGACCCTCGACCGGGGAGCTGTTTTTT. Translation gives CASSLGPSTGELFF. The V gene is TRBV7-6, the J gene TRBJ2-2; D not certain. V lost 1 base and J 5 bases, leaving 8 bases between the germline ends. Per germline, CDR1 SGHVS and CDR2 FNYEAQ. This CDR3 spans 14 amino acids.

This sequence joins TRBV4-3 and TRBJ2-2, with 10 bases lining up with TRBD1. The CDR3 is made up of 15 amino acids. Germline values: CDR1 LGHNA, CDR2 YSLEER. V trimming: 0 bases; J trimming: 6 bases; junction bases outside the gene matches: 1. The CDR3 protein is CASSQETGGPGELFF. The CDR3 DNA reads TGCGCCAGCAGCCAAGAGACAGGGGGCCCCGGGGAGCTGTTTTTT.

This clone appeared once. This chain links TRBV4-1 with TRBJ2-1; TRBD2 matches 13 bases. V trimming: 1 base; J trimming: 10 bases; junction bases outside the gene matches: 4. There are 15 residues in the CDR3. CDR1 and CDR2 (germline): MGHRA, YSYEKL. The CDR3 protein is CASSQGLAGGGEQFF. The CDR3 nucleotides read TGCGCCAGCAGCCAAGGACTAGCGGGGGGAGGGGAGCAGTTCTTC.

The chain carries TRBV11-2 and TRBJ1-1; D unclear. Germline V gene data show CDR1 as SGHAT and CDR2 as FQNNGV. This CDR3 comprises 13 residues. The ends were cut back, 6 bases at V and 2 bases at J, with 10 bases in the middle. The CDR3 region has the DNA TGTGCCAGCAGTTTGGGCAGAAACACTGAAGCTTTCTTT. This encodes CASSLGRNTEAFF.

The chain is built from TRBV11-2 and TRBJ2-3; D assignment may be TRBD1 or TRBD2 (5 bases each). V dropped 1 base and J dropped 9 bases, with 29 bases sitting between them. The CDR3 length is 19 residues. Germline assignment: CDR1 SGHAT and CDR2 FQNNGV. The CDR3 nucleotides read TGTGCCAGCAGCTTAGTTAGGAGTTATAGGCCTATGGGGGAAGGAACGCAGTATTTT. Its protein product is CASSLVRSYRPMGEGTQYF. Filled out from reference TRBV11-2 and TRBJ2-3, the complete variable domain reads EAGVAQSPRYKIIEKRQSVAFWCNPISGHATLYWYQQILGQGPKLLIQFQNNGVVDDSQLPKDRFSAERLKGVDSTLKIQPAKLEDSAVYLCASSLVRSYRPMGEGTQYFGPGTRLTVL.

CDR3 amino acids: CSGGSYNEQFF. Written as DNA, the CDR3 is TGCAGTGGGGGCTCCTACAATGAGCAGTTCTTC. V usage is TRBV20-1 and J usage is TRBJ2-1; D ambiguous. Germline V gives CDR1 DFQATT, CDR2 SNEGSKA (reference sequence). V was trimmed by 7 bases and J by 0 bases, leaving 4 bases between them. The CDR3 is 11 residues long.

V and J are TRBV4-2 and TRBJ1-1; D not certain. V was trimmed by 3 bases and J by 0 bases, leaving 8 bases between them. The germline V gene encodes CDR1 LGHNA and CDR2 YNFKEQ. The CDR3 contains 14 residues. In DNA form, the CDR3 reads TGTGCCAGCAGCCAGGGAGGGATGAACACTGAAGCTTTCTTT. It encodes CASSQGGMNTEAFF.

This CDR3 reads CASSLFKRQANEKLFF. The CDR3 bases are TGTGCCAGCAGTTTATTTAAAAGGCAGGCTAATGAAAAACTGTTTTTT. V is TRBV28 and J is TRBJ1-4; D is unresolved. V lost 1 base and J 3 bases, leaving 12 bases between the germline ends. This CDR3 region has 16 residues. The germline V gene has CDR1 MDHEN and CDR2 SYDVKM.

The chain is built from TRBV5-5 and TRBJ2-1; maybe TRBD2 (6 bases). Trimming cost V 1 base and J 2 bases, with 13 bases left between them. This CDR3 spans 16 amino acids. Germline CDR1 and CDR2: SGHKS and YYEKEE (reference sequence). This chain's CDR3 is CASSLRPAGTYNEQFF. The CDR3 region has the DNA TGTGCCAGCAGCTTGAGGCCGGCGGGAACCTACAATGAGCAGTTCTTC.

The CDR3 bases are TGCGCCAGCAGCCAAGTGTTTCTGGGGACTTCTTTCGGTGGCTACACCTTC. It is translated as CASSQVFLGTSFGGYTF. V gene TRBV4-1 combines with J gene TRBJ1-2; tentatively, D is TRBD1 (5 bases). Trimming stripped 1 base from V and 7 bases from J, with 22 bases between. Germline loops: CDR1 MGHRA, CDR2 YSYEKL. The CDR3 loop spans 17 amino acids.

The chain links TRBV4-3 to TRBJ2-3, with D perhaps TRBD1 (6 bases). The CDR3 contains 17 residues. V dropped 3 bases and J dropped 4 bases, with 20 bases sitting between them. Germline V gene sequence: CDR1 LGHNA, CDR2 YSLEER. The CDR3 bases are TGCGCCAGCAGCCAGGAGGTAAGGGGCAGGGGCCCAGATACGCAGTATTTT. This gives the protein CASSQEVRGRGPDTQYF.

The chain uses TRBV2 and TRBJ1-1; a possible D gene is TRBD1 (6 bases). The V end was cut by 6 bases, the J end by 1 base, with 15 bases between. CDR3 length: 15 residues. Germline assignment: CDR1 SNHLY and CDR2 FYNNEI. CDR3 coding DNA: TGTGCCAGCAGACTAAGACAGGAACCGAACACTGAAGCTTTCTTT. Translated: CASRLRQEPNTEAFF.

There are a few counts of this clone. The chain links TRBV27 to TRBJ2-5; D may be TRBD1 (6 bases). CDR3 size: 15 residues. V lost 4 bases and J 4 bases, leaving 16 bases between the germline ends. The germline gives CDR1 MNHEY, CDR2 SMNVEV (reference sequence). The CDR3 protein is CASSSRQGLLETQYF. The CDR3, as DNA: TGTGCCAGCAGTTCCCGGCAGGGGTTATTAGAGACCCAGTACTTC.

The chain couples TRBV4-1 to TRBJ1-2; tentative D call: TRBD1 (5 bases). V was clipped by 3 bases and J by 4 bases, with 15 bases between them. Germline V gene sequence: CDR1 MGHRA, CDR2 YSYEKL. The CDR3 sequence is 15 residues long. Written as DNA, the CDR3 is TGCGCCAGCAGCCACGGAACCGGGGGGATCTATGGCTACACCTTC. Its translation: CASSHGTGGIYGYTF.